This entry describes one T cell receptor (beta chain). Its antigen is still unknown. Using unique molecular identifiers, the investigators prepared the TCRbeta library. In TCRdb, the PCR reads were re-called with MiXCR into one record per CDR3 protein. The sample holds 450,000 to 700,000 distinct CDR3 sequences, more than 20% seen once. This sample stems from a study of T-cell reconstitution after alpha-beta-depleted transplantation in children. Findings and limits, study-wide: When one year had passed after transplant, most T-cell counts and diversity came from newly produced T cells.

From germline, CDR1 is SGHVS and CDR2 FNYEAQ. There are 17 residues in the CDR3. The J segment lost 5 bases and the V segment lost 3 bases, leaving 8 bases of the junction unmatched. The specimen was PBMCs, collected before TCRalphabeta/CD19-depleted stem cell transplant. The chain joins TRBV7-6 to TRBJ2-2, with TRBD2 matching over 11 bases. This TCR was sampled from a boy under two years old with Wiskott-Aldrich syndrome, due to receive a stem cell transplant. The CDR3 is CASSLATGTSGTGELFF. The CDR3 DNA sequence: TGTGCCAGCAGCTTGGCGACCGGGACTAGCGGTACCGGGGAGCTGTTTTTT.